The clone carrying this T cell receptor (beta chain) was observed at least ten times. No antigen is known for it. CDR3 size: 16 residues. The V gene end was trimmed by 3 bases and the J gene end by 0 bases; junction bases not matched to a gene: 6. Looked up from germline, CDR1 is SGDLS and CDR2 is YYNGEE. Unique-molecular-identifier-tagged TCR beta cDNA libraries were used. cDNA molecules numbering some 500,000 came from roughly 1 to 10 million T cells. Using its own MiXCR run on the PCR reads, TCRdb lists one record per CDR3 protein. The sample shows approximately 730,000 distinct CDR3 sequences, around 46% of them seen only once. The source of the sample is a study of post-analysis software for immune sequencing data. Study-wide context: Patients with relapsing-remitting, secondary progressive and progressive-relapsing multiple sclerosis courses were all represented.

Study observations and caveats: Patients carried a handful of TRBV segments more frequently than controls did, and TRBV5-6, TRBV5-1 and TRBV20-1 were among them. F-measure co-clustering was strong for batch-matched samples. Versus controls, multiple sclerosis patients showed significantly lower diversity (normalized Chao1).

This sequence joins TRBV9 and TRBJ2-4; 7 nucleotides line up with TRBD2. The sample consisted of blood. The TCR comes from a girl aged 10 to 17 with multiple sclerosis. This chain's CDR3 is CASSGGEGLAKNIQYF. CDR3 DNA: TGTGCCAGCAGCGGGGGGGAGGGCTTAGCCAAAAACATTCAGTACTTC.